The clone carrying this TCR beta chain was seen only a few times. Its target is not known. The data were obtained in a study of response to subunit inactivated influenza vaccine. The study, taken as a whole, reports: Authors suggested few new T cells are recruited by each seasonal influenza vaccination.

V lost 1 base and J 4 bases, leaving 9 bases between the germline ends. This CDR3 has 14 residues. CDR1 is SGHNT and CDR2 is YYREEE in the germline V gene (reference sequence). TCRdb re-derived calls from the RT-PCR reads in MiXCR, one entry per CDR3 protein. The sample includes some 500,000 distinct CDR3 sequences, about 15% of them seen just once. The chain joins TRBV5-4 to TRBJ2-1, with D uncertain. This specimen was CD4+ T cells sorted from PBMCs, taken less than 25 months after vaccination. This TCR derives from a man aged 50 to 75 who received an inactivated influenza vaccine. The CDR3 region has the DNA TGTGCCAGCAGCTTGATTCAGGAGTACAATGAGCAGTTCTTC. Its protein product is CASSLIQEYNEQFF.